This T cell receptor beta chain was found in a study of identical twins. Study-level findings and limits: Donors were not followed over many years; analysis was cross-sectional. Model-predicted out-of-frame TCR alpha sharing fell below observed values in monozygotic twins. Weaker excess sharing between twins was seen in beta out-of-frame sequences. High-abundance cord blood beta clonotypes had fewer insertions; memory repertoires showed none.

This clonotype was counted only a few times. No antigen is known for it. TCRdb reprocessed the 5' RACE reads via MiXCR and lists one record per CDR3 protein. The profile shows under 1 million distinct CDR3 sequences, over 9% of them singletons. Germline CDR1 reads MDHEN; CDR2 reads SYDVKM. CDR3 size: 19 residues. J was trimmed by 3 bases and V by 5 bases; bases with no gene match: 22. These records were also assigned to another study, of yellow fever vaccine responses in identical twins.

The clonotype originates from a woman between 18 and 29 years old in good health. What was sequenced was PBMCs. J is TRBJ2-7 and V is TRBV28; 7 nucleotides line up with TRBD2. CDR3 DNA sequence: TGTGCCAGCAGTGGCCCTGGGACTCAAGCCGGGACTACCTACTACGAGCAGTACTTC. Translating it yields CASSGPGTQAGTTYYEQYF.